Listed here are 24 T cell receptor beta chains from one sample, sequenced in a study of siplizumab effects on memory and regulatory T cells. Some clones are missing from TCRdb's copy, which holds only in-frame ones; the method was immunoSEQ multiplex PCR. This table holds around 100,000 clones, about 94% found once. The sample taken for sequencing was Tregs sorted from blood. The receptor source for this set is a human donor in good health.

This rearrangement joins TRBV6-5 to TRBJ2-1; 10 nucleotides align to TRBD1. Germline V gene data show CDR1 as MNHEY and CDR2 as SVGAGI. This CDR3 has 14 residues. With V trimmed by 4 bases and J by 9 bases, 6 bases remained unmatched. The CDR3 sequence is CASSSGTGVGEQFF. For the CDR3, the DNA is TGTGCCAGCAGTTCCGGGACAGGGGTAGGTGAGCAGTTCTTC.

The rearrangement links TRBV27 to TRBJ2-7, with D possibly being TRBD1 (5 bases). The germline V gene has CDR1 MNHEY and CDR2 SMNVEV (reference sequence). The CDR3 is 13 amino acids. Trimming took 6 bases from V and 3 from J, leaving 12 bases between them. The CDR3 reads CASSHLRGYEQYF. The CDR3 nucleotides read TGTGCCAGCAGCCACCTTAGGGGCTACGAGCAGTACTTC.

This chain joins TRBV19 and TRBJ1-1; maybe TRBD1 (5 bases). The V gene lost 5 bases and the J gene lost 5 bases, with 12 bases spanning the gap. Germline CDR1 is LNHDA and CDR2 is SQIVND (reference sequence). The CDR3 has 13 amino acids. The CDR3 region has the DNA TGTGCCAGTAGTCGTGGGGGTTATACTGAAGCTTTCTTT. Its protein is CASSRGGYTEAFF.

The gene calls are TRBV11-2 and TRBJ2-2; TRBD1 might be the D (6 bases). The V gene's germline CDR1 is SGHAT and CDR2 FQNNGV. The ends were cut back, 5 bases at V and 4 bases at J, with 14 bases in the middle. The CDR3 sequence is 15 residues long. CDR3 amino acids: CASSGYRVFTGELFF. The CDR3 nucleotides read TGTGCCAGCAGCGGATACAGGGTTTTCACCGGGGAGCTGTTTTTT.

The chain carries TRBV4-2 and TRBJ2-1; TRBD2 aligns across 9 bases. The CDR3 runs 16 residues. V gave up 0 bases and J gave up 5 bases; unmatched junction bases: 5. The germline V gene encodes CDR1 LGHNA and CDR2 YNFKEQ. CDR3 sequence: CASSQDGLAGHNEQFF. The DNA of the CDR3 is TGTGCCAGCAGCCAAGATGGCCTAGCGGGACACAATGAGCAGTTCTTC.

A single count supports this clone. J is TRBJ1-5 and V is TRBV10-3; TRBD1 matches 9 bases. The CDR3 has 13 residues. CDR1 is ENHRY, CDR2 SYGVKD, per germline. The V and J ends lost 4 bases and 7 bases, in that order; junction bases with no gene match: 2. This chain's CDR3 is CAISGDRDQPQHF. The CDR3, as DNA: TGTGCCATCAGTGGGGACAGGGACCAGCCCCAGCATTTT.

V usage is TRBV5-1 and J usage is TRBJ2-7, with 7 bases matching TRBD2. The CDR3 runs 14 residues. Trimming took 0 bases from V and 2 from J; bases not matched to a gene: 2. CDR1 is SGHRS, CDR2 YFSETQ, per germline. The CDR3 nucleotides read TGCGCCAGCAGCTTGGTAGGGAGGGCCTACGAGCAGTACTTC. It specifies CASSLVGRAYEQYF.

This chain links TRBV29-1 with TRBJ2-7; 8 nucleotides line up with TRBD1. The CDR3 is 14 residues long. Germline V gene data show CDR1 as SQVTM and CDR2 as ANQGSEA. V dropped 6 bases and J dropped 5; count of bases not matched to a gene: 12. Written as DNA, the CDR3 is TGCAGCGTGCCCGTCAGGGGGCTTTCGGACGAGCAGTACTTC. Amino acid sequence: CSVPVRGLSDEQYF.

The V call is TRBV5-5, the J call TRBJ1-5, with D perhaps TRBD1 (5 bases). V dropped 3 bases and J dropped 6 bases, with 10 bases sitting between them. This CDR3 contains 13 residues. The germline V gene has CDR1 SGHKS and CDR2 YYEKEE (reference sequence). The CDR3: CASSWDRGQPQHF. The CDR3 DNA follows: TGTGCCAGCAGCTGGGACCGGGGTCAGCCCCAGCATTTT.

The gene calls are TRBV7-9 and TRBJ1-5, with 7 positions matching TRBD1. In germline, CDR1 is SEHNR, CDR2 FQNEAQ (reference sequence). The CDR3 length is 13 residues. Trimming removed 5 bases from V and 6 bases from J; junction bases left unmatched: 4. The DNA of the CDR3 is TGTGCCAGCAGCAGACAGGGAGGTCAGCCCCAGCATTTT. Its translation: CASSRQGGQPQHF. Full variable domain (remainder filled in from reference TRBV7-9 and TRBJ1-5): DTGVSQNPRHKITKRGQNVTFRCDPISEHNRLYWYRQTLGQGPEFLTYFQNEAQLEKSRLLSDRFSAERPKGSFSTLEIQRTEQGDSAMYLCASSRQGGQPQHFGDGTRLSIL.

The chain is built from TRBV21-1 and TRBJ1-4. TRBV21-1 represents a pseudogene. The CDR3 sequence is 13 residues long. CDR3: CASSSELWEKLFF. The DNA of the CDR3 is TGTGCCAGCAGTAGTGAGTTGTGGGAAAAACTGTTTTTT.

The V gene is TRBV11-2, the J gene TRBJ2-3, with 9 bases lining up with TRBD2. The CDR3 is 17 residues long. CDR1 is SGHAT, CDR2 FQNNGV, per germline. Trimming took 1 base from V and 0 from J; bases not matched to a gene: 5. CDR3 residues: CASSLVGLAGSTDTQYF. The CDR3 DNA sequence: TGTGCCAGCAGCTTAGTGGGCCTAGCGGGAAGCACAGATACGCAGTATTTT.

The rearrangement links TRBV5-1 to TRBJ2-7; 7 positions match TRBD1. Germline lookup yields CDR1 SGHRS and CDR2 YFSETQ. V dropped 1 base and J dropped 2; count of bases not matched to a gene: 0. The CDR3 length is 13 residues. CDR3 in amino acids: CASSLQGAYEQYF. CDR3 nucleotides: TGCGCCAGCAGCTTGCAGGGGGCCTACGAGCAGTACTTC.

The chain links TRBV6-5 to TRBJ1-4; a weak D match, TRBD1 (6 bases). The CDR3 has 14 amino acids. V lost 2 bases, J lost 4 bases, and 8 bases lay in between. Germline CDR1 is MNHEY and CDR2 is SVGAGI. CDR3 sequence: CASSYGQFNEKLFF. CDR3 coding DNA: TGTGCCAGCAGTTACGGACAGTTTAATGAAAAACTGTTTTTT.

The rearrangement joins TRBV11-3 to TRBJ2-7, with D perhaps TRBD2 (5 bases). The CDR3 spans 12 residues. V was clipped by 3 bases and J by 4 bases, with 7 bases between them. CDR1 and CDR2 from the germline V gene are SGHNT and YENEEA. CDR3 in amino acids: CASSFEGYEQYF. For the CDR3, the DNA is TGTGCCAGCAGCTTTGAGGGTTACGAGCAGTACTTC.

The chain carries TRBV19 and TRBJ2-2, with D possibly matching TRBD2 (5 bases). From germline, CDR1 is LNHDA and CDR2 SQIVND (reference sequence). The CDR3 covers 17 residues. The V end lost 10 bases, the J end lost 3 bases, and 24 bases lay between the germline ends. The CDR3 DNA is TGTGCCACTACGACGGCGGGCTACGAGAGGGACACCGGGGAGCTGTTTTTT. Its protein product is CATTTAGYERDTGELFF.

V gene TRBV5-1 combines with J gene TRBJ2-1, with 9 bases aligning to TRBD1. Germline CDR1 reads SGHRS; CDR2 reads YFSETQ. CDR3 length: 17 residues. V was clipped by 5 bases and J by 1 base; unmatched bases: 10. Here the CDR3 reads CASRPGTGWLSYNEQFF. DNA of the CDR3: TGCGCCAGCAGGCCTGGGACAGGGTGGCTTTCCTACAATGAGCAGTTCTTC. The complete variable domain, with remaining parts taken from reference TRBV5-1 and TRBJ2-1, reads KAGVTQTPRYLIKTRGQQVTLSCSPISGHRSVSWYQQTPGQGLQFLFEYFSETQRNKGNFPGRFSGRQFSNSRSEMNVSTLELGDSALYLCASRPGTGWLSYNEQFFGPGTRLTVL.

The chain joins TRBV28 to TRBJ1-2; D is possibly TRBD1 (5 bases). The CDR3 has 14 amino acids. V was trimmed by 3 bases and J by 3 bases, leaving 11 bases between them. Germline V gives CDR1 MDHEN, CDR2 SYDVKM. CDR3 sequence reads: CASSFSGVYYGYTF. The CDR3 DNA follows: TGTGCCAGCAGTTTTTCGGGGGTTTACTATGGCTACACCTTC.

This chain uses TRBV6-5 with TRBJ1-1; D is unclear. Trimming left V 6 bases short and J 3 bases short, with 8 bases between. The CDR3 is 12 residues long. Germline CDR1 MNHEY, CDR2 SVGAGI. CDR3: CASSSVHTEAFF. In nucleotides, the CDR3 is TGTGCCAGCAGCTCAGTCCACACTGAAGCTTTCTTT.

This chain links TRBV30 with TRBJ1-2; D might be TRBD1 (5 bases). V was shortened by 0 bases and J by 3 bases, with 20 bases between the two germline ends. The CDR3 totals 17 residues. The germline CDR1 and CDR2 sequences are GTSNPN and SVGIG (reference sequence). The CDR3 is CAWSVLYSRGTDYGYTF. The CDR3 region has the DNA TGTGCCTGGAGTGTACTGTATTCGCGGGGGACTGACTATGGCTACACCTTC.

In DNA form, the CDR3 reads TGTGCCAGCAGTTACTCTAATCTCTTGGGAGGAAGTGAAGCTTTCTTT. Translating gives CASSYSNLLGGSEAFF. The chain recombines TRBV6-5 with TRBJ1-1; the D is unclear. CDR1 is MNHEY, CDR2 SVGAGI, per germline. This CDR3 has 16 residues. V shed 0 bases and J shed 7 bases, with 18 bases lying between them.

The chain combines TRBV2 with TRBJ1-2, with 9 nucleotides matching TRBD1. There are 14 residues in the CDR3. The V and J ends lost 6 bases and 7 bases, in that order; junction bases with no gene match: 9. Per the germline V gene, CDR1 is SNHLY and CDR2 is FYNNEI. This CDR3 is CASSAQGQGFGYTF. CDR3 in DNA: TGTGCCAGCAGCGCCCAGGGACAGGGCTTTGGCTACACCTTC.

The chain joins TRBV9 to TRBJ2-1, with TRBD1 matching 8 bases. This CDR3 is 15 amino acids long. The germline V gene encodes CDR1 SGDLS and CDR2 YYNGEE. After removal of 3 bases from V and 2 bases from J, the junction contained 4 bases not matched to a gene. CDR3 nucleotide sequence: TGTGCCAGCAGCGGACAGGGGACACCCTACAATGAGCAGTTCTTC. Amino acids: CASSGQGTPYNEQFF.

The chain joins TRBV27 to TRBJ2-7, with D unclear. The CDR3 spans 16 residues. V gave up 0 bases and J gave up 5 bases, with 17 bases separating them. Per the germline V gene, CDR1 is MNHEY and CDR2 is SMNVEV (reference sequence). This CDR3 is CASSLSRRHLVNEQYF. CDR3 nucleotides: TGTGCCAGCAGTTTATCCCGGCGACACTTAGTGAACGAGCAGTACTTC.